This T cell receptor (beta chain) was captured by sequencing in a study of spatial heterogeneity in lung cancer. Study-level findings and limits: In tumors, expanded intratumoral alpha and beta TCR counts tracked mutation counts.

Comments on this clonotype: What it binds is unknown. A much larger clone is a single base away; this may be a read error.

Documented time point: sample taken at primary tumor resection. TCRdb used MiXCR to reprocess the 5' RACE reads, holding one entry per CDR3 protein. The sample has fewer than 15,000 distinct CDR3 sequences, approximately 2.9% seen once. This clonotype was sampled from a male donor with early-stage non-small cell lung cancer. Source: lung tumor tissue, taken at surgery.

CDR3 amino acids: CASSGEAENMQYF. The DNA of the CDR3 is TGTGCCAGCTCTGGAGAAGCAGAAAACATGCAGTACTTC. The J gene is TRBJ2-4, the V gene TRBV6-2 or TRBV6-3; no clear D. Germline V CDR1 and CDR2: MNHEY, SVGEGT. CDR3 length: 13 amino acids.